These 10 T cell receptor beta chains came from one sample sequenced in a study of cytomegalovirus exposure and HLA in healthy donors. Researchers ran the PCR with 60 Vbeta and 13 Jbeta primers. The assay was immunoSEQ multiplex PCR, and TCRdb's table has in-frame clones only and misses some. The sample has 65,000 to 75,000 clones, around 76% seen once; the top ten hold 6.3%. Sequenced input: PBMCs. These receptors were obtained from a man aged 50 or older in good health and CMV-seronegative.

The V gene is TRBV5-1, the J gene TRBJ2-7, with D possibly being TRBD1 (6 bases). Germline loops: CDR1 SGHRS, CDR2 YFSETQ. This CDR3 contains 16 residues. The ends were cut back, 3 bases at V and 5 bases at J, with 21 bases in the middle. In DNA, the CDR3 is TGCGCCAGCAGCTCGATACAGGGCGGGCGTGACGACGAGCAGTACTTC. Protein: CASSSIQGGRDDEQYF.

The chain uses TRBV7-9 and TRBJ1-4, with a tentative D call TRBD1 (5 bases). This CDR3 spans 15 amino acids. Germline values: CDR1 SEHNR, CDR2 FQNEAQ (reference sequence). V lost 4 bases and J 3 bases, leaving 12 bases between the germline ends. CDR3 coding DNA: TGTGCCAGCAGCTCGGGGGTTCGGTCTAATGAAAAACTGTTTTTT. Encoded protein: CASSSGVRSNEKLFF.

The V gene is TRBV28, the J gene TRBJ1-2; 7 positions match TRBD1. V lost 6 bases, J lost 4 bases, and 8 bases stayed unmatched. CDR3 size: 14 residues. The V gene's germline CDR1 is MDHEN and CDR2 SYDVKM. CDR3 protein: CASSEQKGAYGYTF. DNA of the CDR3: TGTGCCAGCAGCGAGCAGAAGGGGGCCTATGGCTACACCTTC.

This sequence joins TRBV6-1 and TRBJ2-1; 9 nucleotides align to TRBD2. The V segment lost 7 bases and the J segment 0 bases; nucleotides outside the gene matches: 7. CDR1 is MNHNS and CDR2 is SASEGT in the germline V gene. The CDR3 contains 16 residues. The CDR3 region is CASNAAGGTSYNEQFF. DNA of the CDR3: TGTGCCAGCAATGCAGCGGGAGGAACCTCCTACAATGAGCAGTTCTTC.

The rearrangement links TRBV19 to TRBJ2-2; weak D call: TRBD2 (5 bases). This CDR3 region has 15 residues. V lost 4 bases to trimming and J lost 2 bases, with 11 bases between them. Germline V gives CDR1 LNHDA, CDR2 SQIVND (reference sequence). CDR3 in amino acids: CASSTGLTNTGELFF. CDR3 sequence (DNA): TGTGCCAGTAGTACCGGACTCACCAACACCGGGGAGCTGTTTTTT.

The rearrangement joins TRBV29-1 to TRBJ1-2; D gene ambiguous. CDR3 size: 10 residues. Germline CDR1 and CDR2: SQVTM and ANQGSEA. Trimming removed 6 bases from V and 7 bases from J, with 9 bases in between. The DNA for the CDR3 is TGCAGCGTCCTCGTTTTTGGCTACACCTTC. This sequence encodes CSVLVFGYTF.

The chain is built from TRBV19 and TRBJ1-1; TRBD1 matches at 10 bases. CDR1 and CDR2 from the germline V gene are LNHDA and SQIVND (reference sequence). J was trimmed by 0 bases and V by 6 bases; bases with no gene match: 7. The CDR3 is 16 amino acids. CDR3 coding DNA: TGTGCCAGTAGGACAAGGGACAGGGGTATGAACACTGAAGCTTTCTTT. Its translation is CASRTRDRGMNTEAFF.

There are a few counts of this clone. CDR3 region: CASRSGTLVYGYTF. The CDR3 DNA sequence: TGTGCCAGCAGGTCCGGGACATTGGTTTATGGCTACACCTTC. The chain joins TRBV28 to TRBJ1-2; tentatively, D is TRBD1 (6 bases). The CDR3 totals 14 residues. The germline CDR1 and CDR2 sequences are MDHEN and SYDVKM. The V and J ends lost 6 bases and 5 bases respectively, with 16 bases between them.

The chain is built from TRBV13 and TRBJ1-2, with TRBD1 as a possible D gene (5 bases). CDR3 length: 14 residues. The V and J ends lost 0 bases and 7 bases respectively, with 12 bases between them. CDR1 is PRHDT and CDR2 is FYEKMQ in the germline V gene (reference sequence). The CDR3 DNA reads as TGTGCCAGCAGCTTAGGGGCAGGGCGTAGTGGCTACACCTTC. Protein: CASSLGAGRSGYTF.

The chain combines TRBV29-1 with TRBJ1-2; D is unresolved. In germline, CDR1 is SQVTM, CDR2 ANQGSEA. Trimming removed 3 bases from V and 5 bases from J, with 16 bases in between. The CDR3 is made up of 14 amino acids. The CDR3 region has the DNA TGCAGCGTTGAGCTGCCTCAGAGGGTTTATGGCTACACCTTC. This gives the protein CSVELPQRVYGYTF.